This entry concerns a single TCR beta chain. Its specificity is unknown. This clone may be a read error of a much larger clone one base away. This CDR3 is built from 11 residues. In germline, CDR1 is DFQATT, CDR2 SNEGSKA (reference sequence). Trimming removed 0 bases from V and 7 bases from J, with 6 bases in between. These data are taken from a study of T cell repertoires in cytomegalovirus infection. Study findings and constraints: Carriage of CMV together with the relevant HLA was identifiable through cumulative public TCR beta family frequency. In two of eight donors, the top clonotype was HLA-C-restricted CMV-specific.

Each CDR3 protein is one row after TCRdb ran MiXCR on the reads. Of approximately 1,000,000 distinct CDR3 sequences in the sample, less than 40% were seen once. The input for sequencing was cultured CD8+ T cells from PBMCs, taken from culture after CMV antigen stimulation. The receptor was derived from a human donor in good health (CMV status not recorded). Some clones in this sample may be carry-over from other donors' samples. The chain links TRBV20-1 to TRBJ1-1; D gene unclear. The CDR3 here is CSARDYIEAFF. The CDR3 DNA reads as TGCAGTGCTAGAGATTACATTGAAGCTTTCTTT.